This TCR beta chain was recovered during a study of cytomegalovirus exposure and HLA in healthy donors. The CDR3 spans 15 residues. V trimming: 3 bases; J trimming: 0 bases; junction bases outside the gene matches: 3. Germline loops: CDR1 MNHEY, CDR2 SMNVEV (reference sequence). Researchers ran the PCR with 60 Vbeta and 13 Jbeta primers. The data were produced by immunoSEQ multiplex PCR, yet TCRdb's version contains in-frame clones alone and is incomplete. The sample totals about 200,000 clones. The J gene is TRBJ2-7, the V gene TRBV27, with 9 positions matching TRBD2. The clonotype was recovered from a boy aged 5-17 years in good health and CMV-seronegative. The sequencing sample was made of PBMCs. In nucleotides, the CDR3 is TGTGCCAGCAGTTTTCTAGCGGGGAGCTCCTACGAGCAGTACTTC. Its protein is CASSFLAGSSYEQYF.